This TCR beta chain was sequenced in a study of response to subunit inactivated influenza vaccine. Using its own MiXCR run on the RT-PCR reads, TCRdb lists one record per CDR3 protein. The repertoire holds about 780,000 distinct CDR3 sequences, with 15% to 20% as singletons. Remarks on this clonotype: The target antigen is unknown. One junction end disagrees with the germline gene, perhaps due to a read error.

The length of the CDR3 is 14 residues. CDR1 is MDHEN and CDR2 is SYDVKM in the germline V gene. Study conclusions and caveats: Only a handful of new T cells, the authors suggested, are recruited with each seasonal influenza vaccination.

V usage is TRBV28 and J usage is TRBJ1-6; 8 nucleotides agree with TRBD1. The sample here was PBMCs from blood, taken approximately 5 days after vaccination. The clonotype was recovered from a man over 45 who received an inactivated influenza vaccine. CDR3 sequence (DNA): TGTGCCAGCAGAAAGGACAGGGTTAATTCACCCCTCCATTTT. It yields the protein CASRKDRVNSPLHF.